Sequencing of this TCR beta chain was carried out in a study of T-cell reconstitution after alpha-beta-depleted transplantation in children. Notes on the study in general: T-cell counts and diversity were attributed mostly to newly produced T cells one year after transplant. It was reported that alpha-beta T cells came from several hundred expanded graft clones (about two months after transplant). Elevated TCRbeta diversity at day 60 was traced, in some patients, to surviving recipient T cells and thymic progenitors.

In the case of this clonotype: What it binds is unknown.

CDR1 SNHLY and CDR2 FYNNEI come from the germline V gene. The CDR3 has 15 amino acids. V was cut by 2 bases and J by 8 bases, with 16 bases left in between. Unique molecular identifiers were built into the TCRbeta library. TCRdb re-called the PCR reads through MiXCR, storing one row per CDR3 protein. The sample yields approximately 1,000,000 distinct CDR3 sequences, about 30% seen once. The sample was PBMCs, mostly from graft donor cells, taken 360 days after TCRalphabeta/CD19-depleted stem cell transplant. The chain combines TRBV2 with TRBJ2-1, with a tentative D call TRBD2 (5 bases). The sequence was collected from a boy less than two years old who had a stem cell transplant for SCID, so the T cells may come from the graft donor. The CDR3 spells CASSEPDQAVYEQFF. The CDR3 region has the DNA TGTGCCAGCAGTGAACCCGATCAAGCGGTCTATGAGCAGTTCTTC.